The 10 T cell receptor beta chains listed next were all sequenced from one sample in a study of T cells in Graves' hyperthyroidism and ophthalmopathy. RNA transcripts provided the source from which TCR beta CDR3 regions were amplified. The TCR CDR3 was amplified in a first-round RT-PCR using the HTBI primer set. TCRdb reprocessed the multiplex PCR reads via MiXCR and lists one record per CDR3 protein. The sample records about 520,000 distinct CDR3 sequences, approximately 25% being singletons. The sequenced material came from blood. The source of these receptors is a woman in her 30s with Graves' ophthalmopathy.

This chain joins TRBV10-3 and TRBJ1-1; D is possibly TRBD1 (5 bases). The germline V and J ends were trimmed by 4 bases and 2 bases, with 14 bases remaining between them. This CDR3 comprises 15 residues. Germline V gene sequence: CDR1 ENHRY, CDR2 SYGVKD. The CDR3 nucleotides read TGTGCCATCAGTGGTGGGGGGGACGGAAACACTGAAGCTTTCTTT. Protein product: CAISGGGDGNTEAFF.

In this sample, this clonotype turned up a few times. The gene calls are TRBV29-1 and TRBJ2-5; 8 positions agree with TRBD1. Germline V lookup: CDR1 SQVTM, CDR2 ANQGSEA. V lost 4 bases and J lost 1; bases outside the gene matches: 5. The CDR3 extends over 14 amino acids. CDR3 in amino acids: CSVGHRGSQETQYF. Written as DNA, the CDR3 is TGCAGCGTTGGGCACAGGGGGAGCCAAGAGACCCAGTACTTC.

The rearrangement uses TRBV29-1 and TRBJ2-5; TRBD1 aligns across 7 bases. The V segment lost 7 bases and the J segment 4 bases; nucleotides outside the gene matches: 9. The CDR3 runs 13 residues. CDR1 is SQVTM, CDR2 ANQGSEA, per germline. The CDR3 spells CSALTGVGETQYF. The CDR3 DNA follows: TGCAGCGCCCTAACAGGGGTGGGAGAGACCCAGTACTTC.

The chain carries TRBV13 and TRBJ1-2; 10 positions match TRBD1. The ends lost 5 bases at V and 8 bases at J; junction bases unmatched: 14. Germline V CDR1 and CDR2: PRHDT, FYEKMQ (reference sequence). The length of the CDR3 is 16 residues. CDR3 sequence reads: CASSSTSTGGKSGYTF. Here the CDR3 DNA reads TGTGCCAGCAGCAGCACGTCGACAGGGGGCAAGTCAGGCTACACCTTC. The full variable domain, in which reference TRBV13 and TRBJ1-2 provide the parts outside the CDR3, is AAGVIQSPRHLIKEKRETATLKCYPIPRHDTVYWYQQGPGQDPQFLISFYEKMQSDKGSIPDRFSAQQFSDYHSELNMSSLELGDSALYFCASSSTSTGGKSGYTFGSGTRLTVV.

This clonotype occurred many times. The chain joins TRBV7-2 to TRBJ1-5; D remains ambiguous. V lost 7 bases to trimming and J lost 3 bases, with 10 bases between them. The CDR3 spans 13 residues. Germline V gives CDR1 SGHTA, CDR2 FQGNSA. Here the CDR3 DNA reads TGTGCCAGCACCCATGGACTCAATCAGCCCCAGCATTTT. Its protein is CASTHGLNQPQHF.

This clonotype showed up many times. The chain recombines TRBV29-1 with TRBJ1-2, with TRBD1 identical over 11 bases. This CDR3 has 13 amino acids. The germline V gene encodes CDR1 SQVTM and CDR2 ANQGSEA. Trimming at V came to 6 bases and at J to 6 bases, leaving 6 bases not matched to a gene. CDR3 region: CSVRTGGANGYTF. As DNA, the CDR3 is TGCAGCGTGAGGACAGGGGGCGCGAATGGCTACACCTTC.

About this clonotype itself: This may be a read error: a much more frequent sequence differs by one nucleotide. CDR3 protein: CASFWTIGDEQYF. CDR3 DNA sequence: TGTGCCAGCTTCTGGACAATCGGCGACGAGCAGTACTTC. This chain uses TRBV2 with TRBJ2-7; D perhaps matches TRBD1 (5 bases). CDR1 is SNHLY, CDR2 FYNNEI, per germline. The CDR3 is made up of 13 amino acids. The V gene lost 8 bases and the J gene lost 5 bases, with 16 bases spanning the gap.

The sample holds many counts of this clonotype. The chain has TRBV20-1 and TRBJ1-2; 10 bases fit TRBD1. The germline CDR1 and CDR2 sequences are DFQATT and SNEGSKA (reference sequence). The V and J ends lost 5 bases and 5 bases, in that order; junction bases with no gene match: 5. The CDR3 sequence is 13 residues long. The CDR3 DNA follows: TGCAGTGCTGAGACAGGGGGCCGGTATGGCTACACCTTC. Residues: CSAETGGRYGYTF.

A note on this clonotype: Because it lacks the conserved phenylalanine or tryptophan at the end, this CDR3 is likely a read error. The chain links TRBV4-1 to TRBJ1-2; 10 bases align to TRBD1. CDR1 is MGHRA, CDR2 YSYEKL, per germline. This CDR3 spans 13 amino acids. As DNA, the CDR3 is TGCGCCAGCAGACGCGGGACAGGGGATGGTTACACCTAC. Translated, it gives CASRRGTGDGYTY.

The chain combines TRBV4-2 with TRBJ2-7; 8 bases match TRBD1. The CDR3 loop spans 15 amino acids. J was trimmed by 3 bases and V by 1 base; bases with no gene match: 5. In germline, CDR1 is LGHNA, CDR2 YNFKEQ. The CDR3 reads CASSQATGVGYEQYF. The DNA for the CDR3 is TGTGCCAGCAGCCAAGCGACAGGGGTCGGCTACGAGCAGTACTTC.